This record looks at one TCR beta chain sequence and its context. The data derive from a study of CD8 T cells in Susac syndrome. For the study at large: Active disease was present in six of the sequenced Susac syndrome patients, whereas 8 or 9 of them were in remission.

Random hexamers primed reverse transcription of about 0.45 to 1 ug RNA. Coverage of TCR beta CDR3 amplification by immunoSEQ multiplex PCR extended to 54 Vbeta and 13 Jbeta. TCRdb re-called the immunoSEQ multiplex PCR reads through MiXCR, storing one row per CDR3 protein. The top ten clones hold about 0.17% of a sample with about 190,000 distinct CDR3 sequences, 85% to 95% of them seen once. It was negative isolation that provided the CD8+ and CD4+ T cells, whereas TEMRA cells were enriched by FACS. The V end lost 6 bases, the J end lost 5 bases, and 17 bases lay between the germline ends. The CDR3 has 15 residues.

The J gene is TRBJ1-5, the V gene TRBV12-3 or TRBV12-4; no firm D call. Sequenced: CD8+ T cells from PBMCs. This TCR was sampled from a human donor with Susac syndrome. The CDR3 is CASRFIGEGDQPQHF. CDR3 nucleotides: TGTGCCAGCAGATTTATAGGAGAGGGAGATCAGCCCCAGCATTTT.